A single sample gave rise to the 27 T cell receptor beta chains below, sequenced in a study of CD8 T cells in Susac syndrome. The RNA input was roughly 0.45 to 1 ug, and it was reverse transcribed with random hexamers. TCRdb re-analysed the immunoSEQ multiplex PCR reads in MiXCR, keeping a single row per CDR3 protein. The sample shows some 160,000 distinct CDR3 sequences, roughly 95% of them seen only once. Sequenced: CD8+ T cells from PBMCs. The receptors shown here come from a human donor with multiple sclerosis.

The gene calls are TRBV10-3 and TRBJ1-5; TRBD1 aligns across 7 bases. V shed 5 bases, J shed 4 bases, and the junction held 8 bases outside the gene matches. The CDR3 sequence is 15 residues long. The germline CDR1 and CDR2 sequences are ENHRY and SYGVKD. CDR3 in DNA: TGTGCCATCAGTTCACAAGAACAGGGGAATCAGCCCCAGCATTTT. It yields the protein CAISSQEQGNQPQHF.

This chain uses TRBV11-1 with TRBJ2-7; D possibly corresponds to TRBD2 (6 bases). This CDR3 is 15 amino acids long. The germline V gene has CDR1 SGHAT and CDR2 FQDESV (reference sequence). V was cut by 1 base and J by 2 bases, with 12 bases left in between. The CDR3 bases are TGTGCCAGCAGCTTAGTGAGAGGGGAGGCCTACGAGCAGTACTTC. As protein: CASSLVRGEAYEQYF.

CDR3 sequence (DNA): TGTGCCAGCAGAGGACTAGCGGGGCCCCCCCAAGAGACCCAGTACTTC. Protein: CASRGLAGPPQETQYF. The gene calls are TRBV6-1 and TRBJ2-5, with 12 bases identical to TRBD2. The V and J ends lost 6 bases and 1 base, in that order; junction bases with no gene match: 6. CDR3 length: 16 amino acids. Germline V CDR1 and CDR2: MNHNS, SASEGT.

The V call is TRBV20-1, the J call TRBJ2-4, with 10 positions matching TRBD1. This CDR3 comprises 14 residues. Germline-derived CDR1 and CDR2 are DFQATT and SNEGSKA (reference sequence). V shed 3 bases and J 7 bases; nucleotides not matched to a gene: 6. CDR3 sequence: CSARGDRGGNIQYF. The DNA of the CDR3 is TGCAGTGCTAGGGGGGACAGGGGAGGGAACATTCAGTACTTC.

J is TRBJ2-3 and V is TRBV19, with D possibly being TRBD2 (6 bases). V lost 8 bases, J lost 0 bases, and 12 bases lay in between. This CDR3 is built from 14 residues. The germline V gene has CDR1 LNHDA and CDR2 SQIVND (reference sequence). The CDR3 reads CASCAGPSTDTQYF. CDR3 in DNA: TGTGCCAGTTGCGCGGGGCCCAGCACAGATACGCAGTATTTT.

The gene calls are TRBV4-2 and TRBJ1-2; the D gene is possibly TRBD1 (5 bases). V was shortened by 0 bases and J by 6 bases, with 17 bases between the two germline ends. Germline V gene sequence: CDR1 LGHNA, CDR2 YNFKEQ. CDR3 length: 16 residues. CDR3 region: CASSQDFPRDGDGYTF. The DNA for the CDR3 is TGTGCCAGCAGCCAAGATTTTCCCAGGGATGGCGATGGCTACACCTTC.

This clonotype was picked up one time. The genes are TRBV29-1 and TRBJ2-2; D ambiguous. The CDR3 loop spans 14 amino acids. The ends were cut back, 6 bases at V and 4 bases at J, with 15 bases in the middle. Per the germline V gene, CDR1 is SQVTM and CDR2 is ANQGSEA. CDR3 amino acids: CSVGSVGITGELFF. The DNA of the CDR3 is TGCAGCGTAGGATCAGTGGGGATCACCGGGGAGCTGTTTTTT.

This clonotype was observed once. CDR3 loop: CASSPVRGRGYTF. For the CDR3, the DNA is TGTGCCAGCAGCCCCGTTCGGGGGCGAGGCTACACCTTC. J is TRBJ1-2 and V is TRBV27; possibly TRBD1 for D (6 bases). V lost 6 bases and J lost 8, with 16 bases in between. CDR3 size: 13 residues. Germline V gene data show CDR1 as MNHEY and CDR2 as SMNVEV (reference sequence).

The chain is built from TRBV18 and TRBJ1-2; D gene ambiguous. V lost 2 bases and J 3 bases, leaving 4 bases between the germline ends. Germline assignment: CDR1 KGHSH and CDR2 LQKENI. The CDR3 runs to 12 residues. CDR3 residues: CASSPYYYGYTF. The CDR3 DNA reads as TGTGCCAGCTCACCATATTACTATGGCTACACCTTC.

The chain links TRBV28 to TRBJ1-2; D not certain. The ends were cut back, 6 bases at V and 0 bases at J, with 14 bases in the middle. There are 15 residues in the CDR3. CDR1 and CDR2 (germline): MDHEN, SYDVKM. CDR3 sequence: CASSDGSPANYGYTF. The DNA of the CDR3 is TGTGCCAGCAGCGATGGGAGTCCCGCTAACTATGGCTACACCTTC.

This clonotype has only one observation. V gene TRBV20-1 combines with J gene TRBJ1-5, with D hard to call. V lost 6 bases and J lost 7, with 22 bases in between. The CDR3 runs to 15 residues. Germline values: CDR1 DFQATT, CDR2 SNEGSKA (reference sequence). CDR3 sequence: CSATLGPAVIQPQHF. The CDR3 DNA reads as TGCAGTGCCACGCTTGGTCCAGCTGTTATCCAGCCCCAGCATTTT.

V is TRBV2 and J is TRBJ2-7; the match to TRBD1 covers 8 bases. Trimming at V came to 10 bases and at J to 3 bases, leaving 8 bases not matched to a gene. Germline V CDR1 and CDR2: SNHLY, FYNNEI. The CDR3 spans 13 residues. DNA of the CDR3: TGTGCCACCGGACAGGGTATTTTCTACGAGCAGTACTTC. It encodes CATGQGIFYEQYF.

The chain combines TRBV2 with TRBJ2-1; no definite D call. CDR3 length: 11 amino acids. Looked up from germline, CDR1 is SNHLY and CDR2 is FYNNEI. V shed 8 bases and J shed 0 bases, with 2 bases lying between them. CDR3 amino acids: CASHSYNEQFF. DNA for the CDR3: TGTGCCAGCCACTCCTACAATGAGCAGTTCTTC.

The chain joins TRBV29-1 to TRBJ1-1, with D possibly being TRBD1 (6 bases). Germline-derived CDR1 and CDR2 are SQVTM and ANQGSEA. Trimming took 8 bases from V and 1 from J, leaving 17 bases between them. This CDR3 region has 14 residues. CDR3 region: CSPRPRGPNTEAFF. The CDR3 DNA sequence: TGCAGCCCTAGGCCCAGGGGTCCGAACACTGAAGCTTTCTTT.

This chain links TRBV9 with TRBJ1-1; D remains ambiguous. The length of the CDR3 is 14 residues. The germline V and J ends were trimmed by 2 bases and 5 bases, with 13 bases remaining between them. Germline lookup yields CDR1 SGDLS and CDR2 YYNGEE. This CDR3 reads CASSVSALHTEAFF. The CDR3 DNA reads as TGTGCCAGCAGCGTCTCAGCCCTTCATACTGAAGCTTTCTTT.

The chain links TRBV9 to TRBJ2-7, with D perhaps TRBD2 (7 bases). This CDR3 comprises 15 residues. Germline-derived CDR1 and CDR2 are SGDLS and YYNGEE. V was trimmed by 4 bases and J by 4 bases, leaving 18 bases between them. CDR3 residues: CASSPATGGTYEQYF. The DNA for the CDR3 is TGTGCCAGCAGCCCCGCGACGGGGGGCACATACGAGCAGTACTTC.

Only one count was recorded for this clonotype. J is TRBJ2-1 and V is TRBV3-1, with 14 positions matching TRBD2. Germline assignment: CDR1 LGHDT and CDR2 YNNKEL (reference sequence). CDR3 length: 18 residues. V shed 3 bases and J 8 bases; nucleotides not matched to a gene: 12. CDR3 sequence: CASSHGTSGGAPLDEQFF. The CDR3 DNA reads as TGTGCCAGCAGCCACGGGACTAGCGGGGGAGCCCCCTTGGATGAGCAGTTCTTC.

The chain joins TRBV29-1 to TRBJ1-2, with TRBD1 matching 8 bases. J gave up 8 bases and V 3 bases, and 5 bases lay outside the gene matches. This CDR3 is 12 amino acids long. From germline, CDR1 is SQVTM and CDR2 ANQGSEA. In nucleotides, the CDR3 is TGCAGCGTTGACCACAGGGGGTTCGGCTACACCTTC. Its translation: CSVDHRGFGYTF.

The chain joins TRBV29-1 to TRBJ2-1; the match to TRBD2 covers 9 bases. Losses at the gene ends were 1 base for V and 2 bases for J; bases not matched to a gene: 9. Germline CDR1 SQVTM, CDR2 ANQGSEA. The CDR3 contains 17 residues. CDR3 protein: CSVEGSPASGAYNEQFF. The CDR3, as DNA: TGCAGCGTTGAAGGATCTCCGGCTAGCGGGGCCTACAATGAGCAGTTCTTC.

The V gene is TRBV27, the J gene TRBJ2-7; D is unclear. This CDR3 comprises 13 residues. Germline-derived CDR1 and CDR2 are MNHEY and SMNVEV (reference sequence). The ends were cut back, 5 bases at V and 7 bases at J, with 15 bases in the middle. The CDR3 nucleotides are TGTGCCAGCAGTCCAGGCTCCTTCCCTGAGCAGTACTTC. Residues: CASSPGSFPEQYF.

The J gene is TRBJ1-2, the V gene TRBV20-1; D may be TRBD1 (5 bases). The CDR3 extends over 14 amino acids. Germline lookup yields CDR1 DFQATT and CDR2 SNEGSKA (reference sequence). Deletions cut 0 bases from V and 8 bases from J, with 16 bases between. CDR3 in amino acids: CSARDFGGDRGYTF. CDR3 coding DNA: TGCAGTGCTAGAGATTTTGGGGGGGATCGCGGCTACACCTTC.

A word on this clonotype: One end of the junction fails to match germline, which may point to a read error. The chain joins TRBV7-9 to TRBJ2-1, with D maybe TRBD2 (6 bases). Germline CDR1 is SEHNR and CDR2 is FQNEAQ (reference sequence). The CDR3 is 16 amino acids. In DNA, the CDR3 is TGTGCCAGCAGCTTGTCGACTAGACTTTCCTGCAATGAGCAGTTCTTC. Protein product: CASSLSTRLSCNEQFF.

The chain is built from TRBV6-2 or TRBV6-3 and TRBJ1-4; TRBD1 aligns across 9 bases. The V gene's germline CDR1 is MNHEY and CDR2 SVGEGT. Germline trimming cut 2 bases from V and 6 bases from J; bases unmatched to any gene: 4. This CDR3 comprises 15 residues. The DNA for the CDR3 is TGTGCCAGCAGTTACCCCCGGACAGGGGATGAAAAACTGTTTTTT. This encodes CASSYPRTGDEKLFF.

Written as DNA, the CDR3 is TGTGCCAGCAGGTGGGGACAGGGGGTCCACGAGCAGTACTTC. This sequence encodes CASRWGQGVHEQYF. The V gene is TRBV12-3 or TRBV12-4, the J gene TRBJ2-7; TRBD1 matches 11 bases. This CDR3 contains 14 residues. With 6 bases clipped from V and 5 bases from J, the junction kept 6 bases outside the gene matches.

The CDR3 here is CASSQWENQPQHF. In nucleotides, the CDR3 is TGCGCCAGCAGCCAATGGGAAAATCAGCCCCAGCATTTT. The genes are TRBV4-1 and TRBJ1-5; no clear D gene. Germline V lookup: CDR1 MGHRA, CDR2 YSYEKL. The CDR3 runs 13 residues. V gave up 2 bases and J gave up 4 bases, with 6 bases separating them.

The rearrangement links TRBV5-1 to TRBJ2-7, with no clear D. The CDR3 has 11 residues. Germline CDR1 and CDR2: SGHRS and YFSETQ. V dropped 6 bases and J dropped 5 bases, with 9 bases sitting between them. The CDR3 protein is CASTLGNEQYF. DNA of the CDR3: TGCGCCAGCACTCTCGGAAACGAGCAGTACTTC.

This chain uses TRBV27 with TRBJ1-5; TRBD1 might be the D (6 bases). Trimming removed 8 bases from V and 0 bases from J, with 14 bases in between. CDR3 size: 15 residues. Germline lookup yields CDR1 MNHEY and CDR2 SMNVEV (reference sequence). The CDR3 DNA sequence: TGTGCCAGCCGGTGGACAGCCTATAGCAATCAGCCCCAGCATTTT. Translated, it gives CASRWTAYSNQPQHF.